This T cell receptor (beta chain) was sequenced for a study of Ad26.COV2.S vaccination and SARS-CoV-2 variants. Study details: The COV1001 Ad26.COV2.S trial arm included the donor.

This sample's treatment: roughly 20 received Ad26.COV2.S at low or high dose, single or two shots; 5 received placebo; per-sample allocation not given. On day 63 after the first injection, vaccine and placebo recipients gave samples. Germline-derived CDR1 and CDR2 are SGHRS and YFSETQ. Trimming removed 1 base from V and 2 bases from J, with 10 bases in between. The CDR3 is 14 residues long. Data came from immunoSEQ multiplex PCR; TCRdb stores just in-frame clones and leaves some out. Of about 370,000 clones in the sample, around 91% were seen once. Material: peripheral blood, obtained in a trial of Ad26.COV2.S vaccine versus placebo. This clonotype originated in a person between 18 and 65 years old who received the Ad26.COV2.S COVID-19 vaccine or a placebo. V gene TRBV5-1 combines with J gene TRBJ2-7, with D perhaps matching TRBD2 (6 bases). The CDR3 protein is CASSLPGLTYEQYF. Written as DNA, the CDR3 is TGCGCCAGCAGCTTGCCGGGACTTACCTACGAGCAGTACTTC.